This is a list of T cell receptor beta chains from one sample in a study of cytotoxic CD8 clonotypes in ibrutinib-treated CLL. Generated by immunoSEQ multiplex PCR, the TCRdb table keeps only in-frame clones and is missing some. The sample yields roughly 190,000 clones, 72% seen once. Sequencing used PBMCs, obtained after 24 months of ibrutinib treatment. The receptors derive from a human donor with chronic lymphocytic leukemia. The CDR3 runs from the conserved cysteine through the conserved F or W. The D gene is left open where the match is weak. Rows give clone size only sometimes, using once, few, many, or a class for an expanded clone.

D | J | size | V | DNA | CDR3
TRBD1 | TRBJ2-7 | NA | TRBV4-3 | TGCGCCAGCAGCCAAGAAGGGACAGGGGATAACGAGCAGTACTTC | CASSQEGTGDNEQYF
TRBD1 | TRBJ1-2 | NA | TRBV7-2 | TGTGCCAGCAGCTCGGGCCTCTCGACAGGGAACTATGGCTACACCTTC | CASSSGLSTGNYGYTF
NA | TRBJ1-2 | NA | TRBV2 | TGTGCCAACCCGACCAGGAATGGCTACACCTTC | CANPTRNGYTF
NA | TRBJ1-1 | once | TRBV5-1 | TGCGCCAGCAGCTTCGATCTTCGGGGACCGAACACTGAAGCTTTCTTT | CASSFDLRGPNTEAFF
TRBD1 | TRBJ1-2 | few | TRBV5-1 | TGCGCCAGCAGCTCGATGGGACAGGGGGAGAATGGCTACACCTTC | CASSSMGQGENGYTF
NA | TRBJ2-2 | NA | TRBV7-2 | TGTGCCAGCAGCTTCACAGAAACCGGGGAGCTGTTTTTT | CASSFTETGELFF
TRBD2 | TRBJ2-7 | few | TRBV28 | TGTGCCAGCAGAACGACTAGCGAATACTACGAGCAGTACTTC | CASRTTSEYYEQYF
TRBD1 | TRBJ1-1 | NA | TRBV25-1 | TGTGCCAGCAGTACTCCGGGACAGGGTGAGGTAGCTTTCTTT | CASSTPGQGEVAFF
NA | TRBJ2-1 | NA | TRBV30 | TGTGCCTGGAGTTCGAGGGAGTGGACCTACAATGAGCAGTTCTTC | CAWSSREWTYNEQFF
NA | TRBJ2-5 | NA | TRBV5-1 | TGCGCCAGCAGCCCGACAGATCAAGAGACCCAGTACTTC | CASSPTDQETQYF
TRBD2 | TRBJ2-3 | NA | TRBV29-1 | TGCAGCGCCTATAGCGGGAGAACAGATACGCAGTATTTT | CSAYSGRTDTQYF
TRBD1 | TRBJ2-7 | NA | TRBV4-1 | TGCGCCAGCAGCCAAGAGGACAGGGTGGTAGGACACGAGCAGTACTTC | CASSQEDRVVGHEQYF
NA | TRBJ2-1 | NA | TRBV4-1 | TGCGCCAGCAGCCACCGAACTAGAGAGGACGAGCAGTTCTTC | CASSHRTREDEQFF
NA | TRBJ2-2 | NA | TRBV15 | TGTGCCACCAGCAGAGATGGGGCTATGAACACCGGGGAGCTGTTTTTT | CATSRDGAMNTGELFF
NA | TRBJ2-1 | NA | TRBV9 | TGTGCCAGCAGCGTACGGGCGGGGAACAAGTTCTTC | CASSVRAGNKFF
NA | TRBJ2-7 | NA | TRBV19 | TGTGCCAGTAGTATCGGGACGCAGTCCTACGAGCAGTACTTC | CASSIGTQSYEQYF
TRBD2 | TRBJ2-1 | NA | TRBV9 | TGTGCCAGCAGCGTAGGGATTCGGTCGGCGGGAGAGGGGAATGAGCAGTTCTTC | CASSVGIRSAGEGNEQFF
TRBD2 | TRBJ2-1 | NA | TRBV10-3 | TGTGCCATCCTCACTAGCGGGAGAGACGGTGAGCAGTTCTTC | CAILTSGRDGEQFF
NA | TRBJ2-7 | NA | TRBV6-6 | TGTGCCAGCAGTTACAGAGGGAACGAGCAGTACTTC | CASSYRGNEQYF
NA | TRBJ1-1 | NA | TRBV6-5 | TGTGCCAGCAGTTACCTGGGTGAAGCTTTCTTT | CASSYLGEAFF
TRBD2 | TRBJ2-1 | NA | TRBV7-9 | TGTGCCAGCAGCTTTTCTGCTGGCGGGAGGCGGAATGAGCAGTTCTTC | CASSFSAGGRRNEQFF
TRBD2 | TRBJ2-1 | few | TRBV6-6 | TGTGCCAGCAGTTATTCCGGGACTAGCGTATACAATGAGCAGTTCTTC | CASSYSGTSVYNEQFF
NA | TRBJ1-5 | NA | TRBV5-8 | TGTGCCAGCAGTACCCAGGGCAGCAATCAGCCCCAGCATTTT | CASSTQGSNQPQHF
TRBD1 | TRBJ2-1 | NA | TRBV11-2 | TGTGCCAGCAGCTTATCGGGACAGGCCAACGTCTACAATGAGCAGTTCTTC | CASSLSGQANVYNEQFF
NA | TRBJ2-5 | NA | TRBV18 | TGTGCCAGCTCACCAAGGAGTGGGGAGACCCAGTACTTC | CASSPRSGETQYF